The present entry profiles one T cell receptor beta chain with its context. The data belong to a study of blood T cell repertoires in COVID-19. Whole-study context: Some COVID-19 samples were acute and others convalescent; all came from the United States, Italy and Spain. T cells, B-cell-depleted T cells, or PBMCs provided the cDNA or gDNA that served as material.

CDR1 is GTSNPN, CDR2 SVGIG, per germline (reference sequence). The CDR3 is made up of 16 amino acids. V lost 0 bases, J lost 3 bases, and 15 bases lay in between. Per the original methods: From reference gene primer amplification, estimates of nucleated cell counts were derived. Only in-frame clones appear in the TCRdb table, and some are missing; sequencing was by immunoSEQ multiplex PCR. Clonal size and the V and J genes are those of that table, whereas D and trimming came from the DNA. In the table there are 100,000 to 150,000 clones, around 89% of which are singletons. This clonotype was sampled from a man in his 70s with active COVID-19. The J gene is TRBJ1-3, the V gene TRBV30, with TRBD1 as a possible D gene (5 bases). Sequencing was carried out using peripheral blood. In DNA form, the CDR3 reads TGTGCCTGGAGTGTTAGGGGCAAAGAACTTGGAAACACCATATATTTT. The encoded protein is CAWSVRGKELGNTIYF. Full variable domain (remainder filled in from reference TRBV30 and TRBJ1-3): SQTIHQWPATLVQPVGSPLSLECTVEGTSNPNLYWYRQAAGRGLQLLFYSVGIGQISSEVPQNLSASRPQDRQFILSSKKLLLSDSGFYLCAWSVRGKELGNTIYFGEGSWLTVV.